Listed below are T cell receptor beta chains from one sample, sequenced in a study of T cell changes during pregnancy in multiple sclerosis. Sequenced by immunoSEQ multiplex PCR; TCRdb stores in-frame clones only, minus some. The sample consists of about 59,000 clones, over 90% of them appearing once. The sample was CD8+ T cells from peripheral blood mononuclear cells, taken in the third trimester of pregnancy. The origin of the receptors is a female donor with multiple sclerosis, enrolled in a pregnancy study. Both conserved end residues are part of each CDR3. The D gene is left open where the match is weak. Not all rows give a size; the values are once, few, many and, for expanded clones, a class.

v_gene	d_gene	j_gene	abundance	CDR3aa	CDR3nt
TRBV27	TRBD1	TRBJ2-7	-	CASSLSPRQGKSYEQYF	TGTGCCAGCAGTTTATCCCCCCGACAGGGGAAAAGCTACGAGCAGTACTTC
TRBV9	-	TRBJ2-7	-	CASSVGEGAPYEQYF	TGTGCCAGCAGCGTAGGCGAAGGGGCGCCCTACGAGCAGTACTTC
TRBV27	TRBD1	TRBJ2-1	-	CASSETGGGSYNEQFF	TGTGCCAGCAGTGAGACAGGGGGCGGGTCCTACAATGAGCAGTTCTTC
TRBV19	TRBD1	TRBJ1-3	-	CASSITGAGNTIYF	TGTGCCAGTAGCATAACAGGGGCTGGAAACACCATATATTTT
TRBV28	TRBD1	TRBJ2-2	-	CASSVQQGYTGELFF	TGTGCCAGCAGTGTCCAACAGGGGTACACCGGGGAGCTGTTTTTT
TRBV4-2	-	TRBJ2-7	-	CASSQEGSSAFYEQYF	TGTGCCAGCAGCCAAGAAGGATCTAGCGCCTTCTACGAGCAGTACTTC
TRBV28	-	TRBJ1-5	-	CAIRGREVNQPQHF	TGTGCCATTAGAGGGAGGGAGGTCAATCAGCCCCAGCATTTT
TRBV7-9	-	TRBJ2-2	-	CASTRSSSTGELFF	TGTGCCAGCACCCGGAGTAGCAGCACCGGGGAGCTGTTTTTT
TRBV12-5	-	TRBJ1-1	once	CASGSGGRTEAFF	TGTGCTAGTGGGTCCGGGGGAAGGACTGAAGCTTTCTTT
TRBV6-4	TRBD2	TRBJ2-3	-	CASSEAAGEIDTQYF	TGTGCCAGCAGTGAGGCGGCGGGAGAGATAGATACGCAGTATTTT
TRBV2	-	TRBJ1-1	once	CASSERQGLMNTEAFF	TGTGCCAGCAGTGAACGCCAGGGGCTAATGAACACTGAAGCTTTCTTT
TRBV5-4	-	TRBJ1-2	-	CASSLVGGVNYGYTF	TGTGCCAGCAGCTTGGTTGGGGGCGTGAACTATGGCTACACCTTC
TRBV5-1	-	TRBJ1-2	-	CASSLEGVGYGYTF	TGCGCCAGCAGCTTGGAGGGGGTCGGCTATGGCTACACCTTC
TRBV6-4	TRBD1	TRBJ2-2	-	CASSGTGGTGELFF	TGTGCCAGCAGTGGGACAGGGGGCACCGGGGAGCTGTTTTTT
TRBV28	TRBD2	TRBJ2-3	once	CASSLLAGVWTDTQYF	TGTGCCAGCAGTTTACTAGCGGGAGTTTGGACAGATACGCAGTATTTT
TRBV6-4	-	TRBJ1-5	-	CASSEGQENQPQHF	TGTGCCAGCAGTGAGGGGCAGGAAAATCAGCCCCAGCATTTT
TRBV6-1	TRBD1	TRBJ1-6	-	CASSETPRDRGSSPLHF	TGTGCCAGCAGTGAGACTCCTAGGGACAGGGGGAGTTCACCCCTCCACTTT
TRBV6-4	-	TRBJ2-7	-	CASSDSAGGDSVYEQYF	TGTGCCAGCAGTGACTCAGCGGGCGGAGATTCAGTCTACGAGCAGTACTTC
TRBV30	TRBD2	TRBJ2-2	-	CAWSGLAVSTGELFF	TGTGCCTGGAGTGGACTAGCGGTTTCCACCGGGGAGCTGTTTTTT
TRBV9	TRBD1	TRBJ1-2	-	CASSFGTGINYGYTF	TGTGCCAGCAGTTTCGGGACAGGGATTAACTATGGCTACACCTTC
TRBV12-5	-	TRBJ2-3	-	CASGLLSPGESTDTQYF	TGTGCTAGTGGTTTACTCTCGCCGGGGGAAAGCACAGATACGCAGTATTTT
TRBV30	-	TRBJ1-1	once	CAWSDDPGGRTEAFF	TGTGCCTGGAGTGATGACCCCGGAGGTAGGACTGAAGCTTTCTTT
TRBV7-9	TRBD2	TRBJ2-2	-	CASSQTSGRGTGELFF	TGTGCCAGCAGCCAGACTAGCGGGAGAGGCACCGGGGAGCTGTTTTTT
TRBV30	-	TRBJ1-2	few	CAWSVRDGYTF	TGTGCCTGGAGTGTACGGGATGGCTACACCTTC
TRBV6-5	TRBD2	TRBJ2-1	-	CATAGAYNEQFF	TGTGCCACAGCGGGGGCCTACAATGAGCAGTTCTTC
TRBV6-1	-	TRBJ1-2	-	CASSEVGFLTGSYGYTF	TGTGCCAGCAGTGAGGTGGGCTTCTTAACAGGGAGCTATGGCTACACCTTC
TRBV9	TRBD2	TRBJ2-1	-	CASSRSLAGRGTGNEQFF	TGTGCCAGCAGCCGTAGCTTAGCGGGAAGGGGGACGGGCAATGAGCAGTTCTTC
TRBV18	-	TRBJ2-7	-	CASSPKYRGGDYEQYF	TGTGCCAGCTCACCGAAATACAGGGGAGGAGATTACGAGCAGTACTTC
TRBV5-4	-	TRBJ2-1	few	CASSLTRAGYNEQFF	TGTGCCAGCAGCTTGACGAGGGCGGGCTACAATGAGCAGTTCTTC
TRBV2	TRBD2	TRBJ2-7	medium-sized	CASSDLAGGPYEQYF	TGTGCCAGCAGTGATCTAGCGGGAGGCCCCTACGAGCAGTACTTC
TRBV2	-	TRBJ1-2	medium-sized	CASSFYRVAGYTF	TGTGCCAGCAGTTTTTACAGGGTTGCTGGCTACACCTTC
TRBV29-1	-	TRBJ2-7	-	CSVAGDPYEQYF	TGCAGCGTTGCGGGGGACCCCTACGAGCAGTACTTC
TRBV27	-	TRBJ1-1	-	CASSLLFGSEAFF	TGTGCCAGCAGTTTATTGTTCGGGAGTGAAGCTTTCTTT
TRBV9	-	TRBJ1-3	once	CASSVSPGSEGNTIYF	TGTGCCAGCAGCGTTAGTCCAGGGTCGGAAGGAAACACCATATATTTT
TRBV19	-	TRBJ1-1	few	CASSTQGNTEAFF	TGTGCCAGTAGTACACAGGGGAACACTGAAGCTTTCTTT
TRBV7-9	-	TRBJ2-6	-	CASRNSYQASGANVLTF	TGTGCCAGCCGCAATAGTTACCAGGCCTCTGGGGCCAACGTCCTGACTTTC
TRBV11-2	-	TRBJ2-1	-	CASSLDLGGGISSYNEQFF	TGTGCCAGCAGCTTAGATCTGGGTGGCGGGATTAGCTCCTACAATGAGCAGTTCTTC
TRBV11-2	TRBD2	TRBJ2-3	-	CASSLDPPLGGAFTDTQYF	TGTGCCAGCAGCTTAGATCCCCCCCTCGGGGGGGCTTTCACAGATACGCAGTATTTT
TRBV5-6	TRBD2	TRBJ2-1	-	CASSLRALAGGNEQFF	TGTGCCAGCAGCTTGAGAGCCCTAGCGGGGGGCAATGAGCAGTTCTTC
TRBV6-5	TRBD1	TRBJ1-1	-	CASSYSTGGGTEAFF	TGTGCCAGCAGTTACTCGACAGGGGGGGGAACTGAAGCTTTCTTT
TRBV2	TRBD2	TRBJ2-1	-	CASIRGLADNEQFF	TGTGCCAGCATAAGGGGACTAGCGGATAATGAGCAGTTCTTC
TRBV7-9	TRBD1	TRBJ2-5	once	CASSTQGAGETQYF	TGTGCCAGCAGCACCCAGGGGGCCGGAGAGACCCAGTACTTC
TRBV27	TRBD1	TRBJ2-7	-	CASSWGTETYF	TGTGCCAGCAGTTGGGGGACAGAGACCTACTTC
TRBV6-1	TRBD1	TRBJ1-1	once	CASRGGQGAEAFF	TGTGCCAGCAGGGGGGGACAGGGCGCTGAAGCTTTCTTT
TRBV6-5	TRBD1	TRBJ2-5	once	CASSTTTGVRETQYF	TGTGCCAGCAGTACCACCACAGGGGTCAGAGAGACCCAGTACTTC
TRBV19	TRBD2	TRBJ2-1	-	CASSISGLHGNEQFF	TGTGCCAGTAGTATATCGGGACTACACGGGAATGAGCAGTTCTTC
TRBV15	TRBD1	TRBJ2-7	once	CATSDRGYEQYF	TGTGCCACCAGCGACAGGGGCTACGAGCAGTACTTC
TRBV30	TRBD2	TRBJ2-2	-	CAWRIGGLAGGPGYRGAVF	TGTGCCTGGCGGATTGGGGGGCTAGCGGGAGGGCCCGGGTACCGGGGAGCTGTTTTT
TRBV15	TRBD2	TRBJ2-1	-	CATRPGLAGSDNEQFF	TGTGCCACCAGGCCGGGACTAGCGGGTTCTGACAATGAGCAGTTCTTC